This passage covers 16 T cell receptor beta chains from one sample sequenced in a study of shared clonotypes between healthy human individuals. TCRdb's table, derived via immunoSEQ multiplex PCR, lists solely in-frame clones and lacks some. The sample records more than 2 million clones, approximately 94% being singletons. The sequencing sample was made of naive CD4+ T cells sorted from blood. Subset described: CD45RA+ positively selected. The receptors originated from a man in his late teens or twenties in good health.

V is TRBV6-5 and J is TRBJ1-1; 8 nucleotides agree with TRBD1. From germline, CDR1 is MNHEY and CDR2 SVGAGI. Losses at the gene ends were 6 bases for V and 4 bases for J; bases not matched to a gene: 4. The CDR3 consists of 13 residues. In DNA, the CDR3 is TGTGCCAGCAGAGCAGGGGGCATCACTGAAGCTTTCTTT. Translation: CASRAGGITEAFF.

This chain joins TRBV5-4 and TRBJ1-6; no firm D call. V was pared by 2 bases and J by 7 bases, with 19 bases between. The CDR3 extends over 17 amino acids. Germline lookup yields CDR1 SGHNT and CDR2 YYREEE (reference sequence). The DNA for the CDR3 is TGTGCCAGCAGCTTTTACGCTACCCGGGCCAAAAATTCACCCCTCCACTTT. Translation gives CASSFYATRAKNSPLHF. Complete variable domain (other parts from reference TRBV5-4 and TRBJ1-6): ETGVTQSPTHLIKTRGQQVTLRCSSQSGHNTVSWYQQALGQGPQFIFQYYREEENGRGNFPPRFSGLQFPNYSSELNVNALELDDSALYLCASSFYATRAKNSPLHFGNGTRLTVT.

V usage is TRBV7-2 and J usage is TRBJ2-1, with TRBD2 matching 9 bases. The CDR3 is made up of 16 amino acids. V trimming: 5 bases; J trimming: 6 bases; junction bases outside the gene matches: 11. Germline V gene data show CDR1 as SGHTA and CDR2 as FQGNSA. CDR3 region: CASSPSGKKQGNEQFF. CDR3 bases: TGTGCCAGCAGCCCTAGCGGGAAGAAACAGGGCAATGAGCAGTTCTTC.

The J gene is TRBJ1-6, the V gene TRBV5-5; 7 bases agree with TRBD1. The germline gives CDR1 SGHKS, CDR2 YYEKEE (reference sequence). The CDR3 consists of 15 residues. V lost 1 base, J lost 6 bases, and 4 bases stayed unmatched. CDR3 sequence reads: CASSLRQGSNSPLHF. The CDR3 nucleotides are TGTGCCAGCAGCTTGCGACAGGGAAGTAATTCACCCCTCCACTTT.

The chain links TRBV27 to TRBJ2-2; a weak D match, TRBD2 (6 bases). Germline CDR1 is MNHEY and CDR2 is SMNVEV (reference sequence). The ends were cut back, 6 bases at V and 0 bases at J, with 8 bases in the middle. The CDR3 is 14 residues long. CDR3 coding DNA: TGTGCCAGCAGGCGGGGATCGAACACCGGGGAGCTGTTTTTT. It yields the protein CASRRGSNTGELFF.

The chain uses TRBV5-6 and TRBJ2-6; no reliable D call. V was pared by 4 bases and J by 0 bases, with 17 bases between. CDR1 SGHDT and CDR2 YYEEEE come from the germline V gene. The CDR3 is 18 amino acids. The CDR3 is CASSKAGAHYSGANVLTF. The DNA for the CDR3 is TGTGCCAGCAGCAAAGCAGGTGCCCATTACTCTGGGGCCAACGTCCTGACTTTC.

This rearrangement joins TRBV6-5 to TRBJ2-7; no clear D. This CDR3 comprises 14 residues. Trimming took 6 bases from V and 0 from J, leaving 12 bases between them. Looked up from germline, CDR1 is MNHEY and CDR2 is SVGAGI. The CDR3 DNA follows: TGTGCCAGCAGCCTTCTGGCAGCCTCCTACGAGCAGTACTTC. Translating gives CASSLLAASYEQYF.

CDR3 region: CASSLGPGGAYTEAFF. The CDR3 coding sequence is TGTGCCAGCAGCTTGGGGCCCGGGGGTGCGTACACTGAAGCTTTCTTT. This chain links TRBV5-4 with TRBJ1-1; D perhaps matches TRBD1 (5 bases). Deletions cut 0 bases from V and 3 bases from J, with 15 bases between. The CDR3 is 16 amino acids. Germline V gene data show CDR1 as SGHNT and CDR2 as YYREEE (reference sequence).

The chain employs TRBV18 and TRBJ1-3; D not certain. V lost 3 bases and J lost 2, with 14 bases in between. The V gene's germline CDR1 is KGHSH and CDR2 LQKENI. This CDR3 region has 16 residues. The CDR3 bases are TGTGCCAGCTCACCTGCGGGTCTCGCTACTGGAAACACCATATATTTT. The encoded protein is CASSPAGLATGNTIYF. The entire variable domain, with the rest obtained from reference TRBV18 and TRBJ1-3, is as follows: NAGVMQNPRHLVRRRGQEARLRCSPMKGHSHVYWYRQLPEEGLKFMVYLQKENIIDESGMPKERFSAEFPKEGPSILRIQQVVRGDSAAYFCASSPAGLATGNTIYFGEGSWLTVV.

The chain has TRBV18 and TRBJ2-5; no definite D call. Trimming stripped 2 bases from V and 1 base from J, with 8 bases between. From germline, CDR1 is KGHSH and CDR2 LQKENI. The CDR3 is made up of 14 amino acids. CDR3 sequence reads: CASSPSTVQETQYF. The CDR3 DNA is TGTGCCAGCTCACCAAGCACAGTCCAAGAGACCCAGTACTTC.

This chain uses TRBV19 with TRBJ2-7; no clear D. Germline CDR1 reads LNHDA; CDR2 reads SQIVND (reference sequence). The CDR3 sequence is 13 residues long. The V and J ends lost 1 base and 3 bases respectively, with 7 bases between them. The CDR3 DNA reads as TGTGCCAGTAGTATAGGCATTTTCTACGAGCAGTACTTC. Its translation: CASSIGIFYEQYF.

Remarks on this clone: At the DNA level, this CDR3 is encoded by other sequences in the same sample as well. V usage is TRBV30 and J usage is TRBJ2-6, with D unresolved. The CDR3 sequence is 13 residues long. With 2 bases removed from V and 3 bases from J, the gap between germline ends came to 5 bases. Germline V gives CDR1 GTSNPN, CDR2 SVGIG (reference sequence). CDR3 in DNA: TGTGCCTGGAGTCTGGGTGGGGCCAACGTCCTGACTTTC. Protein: CAWSLGGANVLTF.

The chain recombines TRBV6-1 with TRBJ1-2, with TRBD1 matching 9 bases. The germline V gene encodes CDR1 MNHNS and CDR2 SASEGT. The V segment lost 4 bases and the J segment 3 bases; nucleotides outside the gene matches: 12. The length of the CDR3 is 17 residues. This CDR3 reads CASSGSKFGQGHYGYTF. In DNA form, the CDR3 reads TGTGCCAGCAGTGGATCAAAATTTGGACAGGGGCACTATGGCTACACCTTC.

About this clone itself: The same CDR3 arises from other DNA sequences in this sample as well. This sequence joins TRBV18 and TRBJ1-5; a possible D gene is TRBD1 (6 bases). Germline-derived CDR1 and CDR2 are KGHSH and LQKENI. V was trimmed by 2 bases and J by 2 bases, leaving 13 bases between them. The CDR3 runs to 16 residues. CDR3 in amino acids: CASSPGIQGGNQPQHF. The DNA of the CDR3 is TGTGCCAGCTCACCAGGGATACAGGGTGGCAATCAGCCCCAGCATTTT.

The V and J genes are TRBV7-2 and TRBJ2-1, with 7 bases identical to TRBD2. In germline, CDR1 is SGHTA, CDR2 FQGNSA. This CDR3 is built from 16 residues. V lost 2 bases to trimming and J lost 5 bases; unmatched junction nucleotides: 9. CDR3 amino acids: CASSLRRLAANNEQFF. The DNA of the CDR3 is TGTGCCAGCAGCTTAAGGCGACTAGCAGCAAACAATGAGCAGTTCTTC.

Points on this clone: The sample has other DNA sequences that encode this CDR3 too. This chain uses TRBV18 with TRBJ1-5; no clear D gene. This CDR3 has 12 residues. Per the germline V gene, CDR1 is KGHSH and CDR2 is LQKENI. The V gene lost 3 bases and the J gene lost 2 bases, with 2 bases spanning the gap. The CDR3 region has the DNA TGTGCCAGCTCACCGGGCAATCAGCCCCAGCATTTT. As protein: CASSPGNQPQHF.